The 20 T cell receptor beta chains below come from one sample, sequenced in a study of cytomegalovirus exposure and HLA in healthy donors. Primers: 60 Vbeta forward and 13 Jbeta reverse. Some clones are missing from TCRdb's copy, which holds only in-frame ones; the method was immunoSEQ multiplex PCR. This table holds 95,000 or so clones, 81% found once. What was sequenced was PBMCs. These receptors were obtained from a woman aged 70-85 years in good health and CMV-seropositive.

The sample holds one count of this clone. This chain connects TRBV28 to TRBJ2-7; D possibly corresponds to TRBD2 (7 bases). Between the trimmed V and J ends, which lost 6 bases and 3 bases, there was a span of 15 bases. The CDR3 consists of 14 residues. CDR1 and CDR2 (germline): MDHEN, SYDVKM. The CDR3 bases are TGTGCCAGCAGACAGGGCGGGGGAAACTACGAGCAGTACTTC. Translated: CASRQGGGNYEQYF.

The chain carries TRBV19 and TRBJ2-1; 8 bases line up with TRBD1. The V and J ends lost 3 bases and 13 bases, in that order; junction bases with no gene match: 11. The CDR3 consists of 14 residues. Germline V gene data show CDR1 as LNHDA and CDR2 as SQIVND (reference sequence). The CDR3 region is CASSIASDRGNQFF. The CDR3 DNA follows: TGTGCCAGTAGTATTGCTTCAGACAGGGGAAACCAGTTCTTC.

The chain carries TRBV28 and TRBJ2-7; a weak D match, TRBD2 (5 bases). V lost 6 bases and J 0 bases, leaving 12 bases between the germline ends. Germline CDR1 MDHEN, CDR2 SYDVKM. CDR3 length: 14 residues. The CDR3 coding sequence is TGTGCCAGCAGACTTCTAGGGAGCTCCTACGAGCAGTACTTC. Translation gives CASRLLGSSYEQYF.

The chain couples TRBV6-5 to TRBJ2-3; possible D gene TRBD2, 5 bases. The CDR3 totals 15 residues. Germline V lookup: CDR1 MNHEY, CDR2 SVGAGI. V lost 4 bases and J 1 base, leaving 12 bases between the germline ends. CDR3 bases: TGTGCCAGCAGTTCCGGCAAGGGAGGCACAGATACGCAGTATTTT. It encodes CASSSGKGGTDTQYF.

This clone has only one observation. The chain is built from TRBV28 and TRBJ2-7; D gene unclear. The CDR3 covers 14 residues. V was pared by 7 bases and J by 4 bases, with 17 bases between. Germline V gene sequence: CDR1 MDHEN, CDR2 SYDVKM. The CDR3 loop reads CASTTITPGYEQYF. The CDR3 region has the DNA TGTGCCAGCACCACCATCACCCCGGGTTACGAGCAGTACTTC.

This clone came up once. This sequence joins TRBV7-2 and TRBJ2-5; D is perhaps TRBD2 (6 bases). The J call may be mistaken, given a closer DNA end match to TRBJ2-7. The CDR3 has 15 residues. Germline loops: CDR1 SGHTA, CDR2 FQGNSA. The DNA for the CDR3 is TGTGCCAGCAGCCAAAACGGGGCGGGAACCTACGAGCAGTACTTC. Amino acid sequence: CASSQNGAGTYEQYF.

This rearrangement joins TRBV5-1 to TRBJ2-1; 9 bases are shared with TRBD2. The CDR3 runs to 17 residues. V was clipped by 0 bases and J by 5 bases; unmatched bases: 9. The germline CDR1 and CDR2 sequences are SGHRS and YFSETQ. CDR3 loop: CASSLGAGGPKDNEQFF. The CDR3 DNA sequence: TGCGCCAGCAGCTTGGGGGCGGGAGGGCCTAAGGACAATGAGCAGTTCTTC.

This sequence joins TRBV28 and TRBJ2-5, with no clear D. Germline CDR1 MDHEN, CDR2 SYDVKM. The V end was cut by 7 bases, the J end by 5 bases, with 8 bases between. The CDR3 is 11 amino acids. The CDR3 protein is CASTTEETQYF. CDR3 nucleotides: TGTGCCAGCACCACTGAGGAGACCCAGTACTTC.

Notes on this clone: This sample includes further DNA sequences coding for the same CDR3. The chain couples TRBV27 to TRBJ2-7; 9 nucleotides match TRBD2. Losses at the gene ends were 6 bases for V and 3 bases for J; bases not matched to a gene: 12. The CDR3 extends over 16 amino acids. Germline assignment: CDR1 MNHEY and CDR2 SMNVEV (reference sequence). CDR3 sequence: CASSLGGGRVRYEQYF. The CDR3 DNA reads as TGTGCCAGCAGCCTTGGGGGCGGGAGGGTACGCTACGAGCAGTACTTC.

The rearrangement links TRBV4-1 to TRBJ2-5; 8 bases map to TRBD2. V lost 4 bases, J lost 5 bases, and 12 bases stayed unmatched. Germline CDR1 reads MGHRA; CDR2 reads YSYEKL. The CDR3 covers 16 residues. The CDR3 DNA sequence: TGCGCCAGCAGCCGAACGCCGGGACTAGTGGCGGAGACCCAGTACTTC. It specifies CASSRTPGLVAETQYF.

The chain couples TRBV9 to TRBJ1-2; 7 nucleotides align to TRBD1. The CDR3 extends over 14 amino acids. The V gene end was trimmed by 1 base and the J gene end by 0 bases; junction bases not matched to a gene: 0. CDR1 is SGDLS, CDR2 YYNGEE, per germline. In DNA form, the CDR3 reads TGTGCCAGCAGCGTACAGGGGGCTAACTATGGCTACACCTTC. Its protein product is CASSVQGANYGYTF.

This chain uses TRBV7-2 with TRBJ2-7, with TRBD1 matching 9 bases. The CDR3 contains 14 residues. V dropped 2 bases and J dropped 4; count of bases not matched to a gene: 3. Germline V gene data show CDR1 as SGHTA and CDR2 as FQGNSA. The CDR3 reads CASSLRDRVYEQYF. CDR3 sequence (DNA): TGTGCCAGCAGCTTAAGGGACAGGGTATACGAGCAGTACTTC.

The chain uses TRBV7-2 and TRBJ2-1, with D possibly matching TRBD2 (5 bases). Trimming removed 0 bases from V and 6 bases from J, with 15 bases in between. From germline, CDR1 is SGHTA and CDR2 FQGNSA. This CDR3 comprises 16 residues. CDR3 protein: CASSLAQAKAGNEQFF. The CDR3 DNA is TGTGCCAGCAGCTTAGCGCAGGCGAAGGCGGGCAATGAGCAGTTCTTC. Drawing the rest from reference TRBV7-2 and TRBJ2-1, the complete variable domain is GAGVSQSPSNKVTEKGKDVELRCDPISGHTALYWYRQSLGQGLEFLIYFQGNSAPDKSGLPSDRFSAERTGGSVSTLTIQRTQQEDSAVYLCASSLAQAKAGNEQFFGPGTRLTVL.

This clone was observed a few times. The gene calls are TRBV11-1 and TRBJ1-2; 8 nucleotides match TRBD1. The CDR3 has 17 residues. V was clipped by 6 bases and J by 2 bases; unmatched bases: 14. Germline V lookup: CDR1 SGHAT, CDR2 FQDESV (reference sequence). The DNA of the CDR3 is TGTGCCAGCAGTTTAACCAGGGGGCCCCGCAGCAACTATGGCTACACCTTC. The encoded protein is CASSLTRGPRSNYGYTF. Supplemented by reference TRBV11-1 and TRBJ1-2, the full variable domain reads EAEVAQSPRYKITEKSQAVAFWCDPISGHATLYWYRQILGQGPELLVQFQDESVVDDSQLPKDRFSAERLKGVDSTLKIQPAELGDSAMYLCASSLTRGPRSNYGYTFGSGTRLTVV.

This chain joins TRBV7-2 and TRBJ2-2; 9 bases align to TRBD1. V shed 5 bases, J shed 4 bases, and the junction held 5 bases outside the gene matches. Germline lookup yields CDR1 SGHTA and CDR2 FQGNSA. The CDR3 totals 15 residues. CDR3 DNA: TGTGCCAGCAGCCTATTGACAGGGGGCACCGGGGAGCTGTTTTTT. Translation: CASSLLTGGTGELFF.

This clone was seen a few times. V is TRBV7-2 and J is TRBJ2-5, with 9 bases that match TRBD2. The J call could be wrong; TRBJ2-7 is a better fit for the DNA end. Germline assignment: CDR1 SGHTA and CDR2 FQGNSA. CDR3 length: 14 amino acids. The CDR3 loop reads CASSSRTSVSEQYF. CDR3 bases: TGTGCCAGCAGCTCAAGGACTAGCGTCAGCGAGCAGTACTTC.

This chain uses TRBV18 with TRBJ1-6; maybe TRBD1 (6 bases). CDR3 size: 15 residues. Trimming removed 2 bases at V and 5 bases at J, with 10 bases between. The germline V gene has CDR1 KGHSH and CDR2 LQKENI. The CDR3 sequence: CASSPDQGNNSPLHF. CDR3 in DNA: TGTGCCAGCTCACCAGATCAGGGGAATAATTCACCCCTCCACTTT. Combining the CDR3 with reference TRBV18 and TRBJ1-6 gives the whole variable domain NAGVMQNPRHLVRRRGQEARLRCSPMKGHSHVYWYRQLPEEGLKFMVYLQKENIIDESGMPKERFSAEFPKEGPSILRIQQVVRGDSAAYFCASSPDQGNNSPLHFGNGTRLTVT.

The gene calls are TRBV28 and TRBJ2-5, with TRBD1 identical over 7 bases. J gave up 3 bases and V 4 bases, and 8 bases lay outside the gene matches. Germline lookup yields CDR1 MDHEN and CDR2 SYDVKM. This CDR3 is built from 15 residues. The CDR3 sequence: CASSSRGQWKETQYF. The CDR3 DNA follows: TGTGCCAGCAGTTCAAGGGGGCAGTGGAAAGAGACCCAGTACTTC.

The J gene is TRBJ1-5, the V gene TRBV4-3; TRBD1 is a possible D gene (5 bases). Germline CDR1 and CDR2: LGHNA and YSLEER. V was shortened by 0 bases and J by 0 bases, with 12 bases between the two germline ends. CDR3 length: 17 amino acids. CDR3 residues: CASSQDLGGYSNQPQHF. The CDR3 DNA is TGCGCCAGCAGCCAAGATCTGGGGGGTTATAGCAATCAGCCCCAGCATTTT.

V is TRBV11-3 and J is TRBJ2-3; the match to TRBD2 covers 9 bases. V gave up 6 bases and J gave up 3 bases; unmatched junction bases: 10. CDR3 length: 16 amino acids. Per the germline V gene, CDR1 is SGHNT and CDR2 is YENEEA. In nucleotides, the CDR3 is TGTGCCAGCAGAGCTCGTAGCGGGAGCTCGACAGATACGCAGTATTTT. Translation: CASRARSGSSTDTQYF.